These 8 T cell receptor beta chains originate from one sample sequenced in a study of blood T cell repertoires in COVID-19. Measured with immunoSEQ multiplex PCR; TCRdb has only the in-frame clones, and not every one. There are roughly 200,000 clones in the sample; around 90% occur only once, and around 7% lies in the top ten. The sample comprised peripheral blood. The receptors derive from a middle-aged man with acute or convalescent COVID-19.

The chain uses TRBV7-9 and TRBJ1-4; D might be TRBD1 (6 bases). Trimming took off 8 bases at V and 4 bases at J, with 14 bases between the two ends. The CDR3 runs to 14 residues. CDR1 SEHNR and CDR2 FQNEAQ come from the germline V gene (reference sequence). CDR3 nucleotide sequence: TGTGCCAGCGGGTCAGACAGGCTTAATGAAAAACTGTTTTTT. Translation gives CASGSDRLNEKLFF.

V is TRBV27 and J is TRBJ2-5, with 8 bases fitting TRBD1. Trimming at V came to 4 bases and at J to 2 bases, leaving 6 bases not matched to a gene. Germline V CDR1 and CDR2: MNHEY, SMNVEV (reference sequence). There are 15 residues in the CDR3. The CDR3 spells CASSSTGVLQETQYF. The CDR3 DNA is TGTGCCAGCAGTTCGACAGGGGTATTGCAAGAGACCCAGTACTTC.

This clone was found a few times. This chain joins TRBV7-9 and TRBJ1-2; 8 bases are shared with TRBD1. V shed 5 bases, J shed 5 bases, and the junction held 7 bases outside the gene matches. Germline-derived CDR1 and CDR2 are SEHNR and FQNEAQ (reference sequence). The length of the CDR3 is 14 residues. The CDR3 nucleotides read TGTGCCAGCAGCGATCCAGGGGGCGCGTATGGCTACACCTTC. Its translation is CASSDPGGAYGYTF.

The J gene is TRBJ2-5, the V gene TRBV11-2; 10 bases align to TRBD1. The CDR3 covers 15 residues. The germline V gene encodes CDR1 SGHAT and CDR2 FQNNGV. V shed 3 bases, J shed 6 bases, and the junction held 7 bases outside the gene matches. The CDR3 DNA follows: TGTGCCAGCAGCTTGGGGACAGGGGCTAGGCAGACCCAGTACTTC. This gives the protein CASSLGTGARQTQYF.

V and J are TRBV6-6 and TRBJ1-2; the D gene is possibly TRBD1 (5 bases). The CDR3 is made up of 17 amino acids. The V gene's germline CDR1 is MNHNY and CDR2 SVGAGI (reference sequence). Trimming removed 5 bases at V and 8 bases at J, with 27 bases between. DNA of the CDR3: TGTGCCAGCAGTCGATTCACTACGGCAGGGAATGGTGGCGGCTACACCTTC. It is translated as CASSRFTTAGNGGGYTF.

The chain employs TRBV5-1 and TRBJ1-3, with TRBD1 matching over 9 bases. Germline CDR1 and CDR2: SGHRS and YFSETQ. The CDR3 runs to 15 residues. Trimming cost V 4 bases and J 8 bases; bases outside gene matches: 10. The DNA for the CDR3 is TGCGCCAGCAGCCAGCCGGGACAGGGTCAGGACACCATATATTTT. Encoded protein: CASSQPGQGQDTIYF.

The chain uses TRBV7-9 and TRBJ1-3, with 7 positions matching TRBD1. The V gene end was trimmed by 5 bases and the J gene end by 4 bases; junction bases not matched to a gene: 8. Germline CDR1 reads SEHNR; CDR2 reads FQNEAQ (reference sequence). CDR3 length: 15 residues. DNA of the CDR3: TGTGCCAGCAGCCATGAGGGGGCGCGGGGAAACACCATATATTTT. Translating it yields CASSHEGARGNTIYF.

The chain uses TRBV3-1 (or the pseudogene TRBV3-2) and TRBJ2-2; D uncertain. This CDR3 has 15 residues. CDR1 and CDR2 (germline): LGHDT, YNNKEL (reference sequence). The germline V and J ends were trimmed by 3 bases and 7 bases, with 15 bases remaining between them. The CDR3 sequence: CASSHPSGRNGELFF. DNA of the CDR3: TGTGCCAGCAGCCACCCCTCAGGCAGGAACGGGGAGCTGTTTTTT.